The clone carrying this T cell receptor beta chain came up a few times. The antigen is undetermined. The source of the sample is a study of T cell responses to AZD1222 COVID-19 vaccine. Study-wide results and limits: Spike-specific TCR breadth and depth were elevated following two AZD1222 doses.

Sequencing was performed with immunoSEQ multiplex PCR; in TCRdb, only in-frame clones are kept and a portion is missing. The sample yields approximately 110,000 clones, about 91% seen once. The receptor comes from an adult in good health. The starting material was peripheral blood, obtained on day 0 of AZD1222 vaccination.

CDR3 DNA sequence: TGTGCCAGTAGAGAGACAGCCAATTCACCCCTCCACTTT. The encoded protein is CASRETANSPLHF. The V call is TRBV19, the J call TRBJ1-6; tentative D call: TRBD1 (5 bases). Trimming pared 6 bases from V and 7 bases from J, leaving 10 bases between. The CDR3 has 13 amino acids. In germline, CDR1 is LNHDA, CDR2 SQIVND (reference sequence). Full variable domain (remainder filled in from reference TRBV19 and TRBJ1-6): DGGITQSPKYLFRKEGQNVTLSCEQNLNHDAMYWYRQDPGQGLRLIYYSQIVNDFQKGDIAEGYSVSREKKESFPLTVTSAQKNPTAFYLCASRETANSPLHFGNGTRLTVT.